Below, 20 T cell receptor beta chains from the same sample are listed, as sequenced in a study of T cell responses to AZD1222 COVID-19 vaccine. Profiled with immunoSEQ multiplex PCR; TCRdb holds only in-frame clones, not every one. The profile shows 100,000 to 150,000 clones, roughly nine tenths of them singletons. Source: peripheral blood, taken on day 0 of AZD1222 vaccination. Source of these receptors: an adult in good health.

The rearrangement joins TRBV4-1 to TRBJ2-4, with D possibly TRBD1 on 5 matching bases. The germline CDR1 and CDR2 sequences are MGHRA and YSYEKL. Trimming took off 3 bases at V and 3 bases at J, with 15 bases between the two ends. This CDR3 region has 16 residues. This CDR3 reads CASSQGDSSGKNIQYF. In DNA, the CDR3 is TGCGCCAGCAGCCAGGGTGACAGTTCTGGCAAAAACATTCAGTACTTC.

This chain uses TRBV3-1 (or the pseudogene TRBV3-2) with TRBJ1-4, with unresolved D. The ends were cut back, 0 bases at V and 8 bases at J, with 10 bases in the middle. This CDR3 comprises 14 residues. Germline CDR1 LGHDT, CDR2 YNNKEL (reference sequence). CDR3 sequence (DNA): TGTGCCAGCAGCCAAGATAGCCCTGGAGAAAAACTGTTTTTT. Encoded protein: CASSQDSPGEKLFF.

This chain uses TRBV6-6 with TRBJ1-2, with D perhaps TRBD1 (6 bases). This CDR3 has 12 amino acids. V shed 6 bases and J shed 2 bases, with 7 bases lying between them. CDR1 and CDR2 (germline): MNHNY, SVGAGI (reference sequence). CDR3 bases: TGTGCCAGCAGCGGACAGAACTATGGCTACACCTTC. The encoded protein is CASSGQNYGYTF.

The chain couples TRBV4-2 to TRBJ2-4; TRBD2 aligns across 10 bases. Per germline, CDR1 LGHNA and CDR2 YNFKEQ. V trimming: 0 bases; J trimming: 8 bases; junction bases outside the gene matches: 4. The CDR3 sequence is 15 residues long. The CDR3 DNA follows: TGTGCCAGCAGCCAAGAAACAGCGGGAGGGTACATTCAGTACTTC. This codes for CASSQETAGGYIQYF.

The V gene is TRBV7-9, the J gene TRBJ2-5; 9 nucleotides match TRBD1. This CDR3 has 14 amino acids. CDR1 and CDR2 from the germline V gene are SEHNR and FQNEAQ (reference sequence). V shed 6 bases, J shed 5 bases, and the junction held 7 bases outside the gene matches. The CDR3, as DNA: TGTGCCAGCAGTACAGGGGGCGCGACGGAGACCCAGTACTTC. It specifies CASSTGGATETQYF.

A single count supports this clone. The chain uses TRBV28 and TRBJ2-3; TRBD2 matches at 11 bases. This CDR3 contains 17 residues. Looked up from germline, CDR1 is MDHEN and CDR2 is SYDVKM. V lost 4 bases, J lost 1 base, and 7 bases stayed unmatched. The CDR3 bases are TGTGCCAGCAGTTCCTCCCCGGGACTAGCGGGCACAGATACGCAGTATTTT. Translated: CASSSSPGLAGTDTQYF.

This chain uses TRBV18 with TRBJ1-5; 8 bases line up with TRBD1. In germline, CDR1 is KGHSH, CDR2 LQKENI. The CDR3 sequence is 16 residues long. Germline trimming cut 3 bases from V and 6 bases from J; bases unmatched to any gene: 10. The CDR3 sequence: CASSPIAGGTGQPQHF. The CDR3, as DNA: TGTGCCAGCTCACCCATTGCAGGGGGCACTGGTCAGCCCCAGCATTTT. The whole variable domain, filled in from reference TRBV18 and TRBJ1-5, reads NAGVMQNPRHLVRRRGQEARLRCSPMKGHSHVYWYRQLPEEGLKFMVYLQKENIIDESGMPKERFSAEFPKEGPSILRIQQVVRGDSAAYFCASSPIAGGTGQPQHFGDGTRLSIL.

V and J are TRBV9 and TRBJ2-3; D is possibly TRBD1 (5 bases). V was trimmed by 1 base and J by 11 bases, leaving 14 bases between them. The CDR3 runs to 13 residues. Looked up from germline, CDR1 is SGDLS and CDR2 is YYNGEE. The CDR3 DNA follows: TGTGCCAGCAGCGTAAATTTTCCAGGGAAGCAGTATTTT. Its protein is CASSVNFPGKQYF. The complete variable domain, with remaining parts taken from reference TRBV9 and TRBJ2-3, reads DSGVTQTPKHLITATGQRVTLRCSPRSGDLSVYWYQQSLDQGLQFLIQYYNGEERAKGNILERFSAQQFPDLHSELNLSSLELGDSALYFCASSVNFPGKQYFGPGTRLTVL.

The chain links TRBV24-1 to TRBJ2-7; D is unresolved. Trimming removed 4 bases at V and 4 bases at J, with 7 bases between. The CDR3 has 12 amino acids. Germline CDR1 reads KGHDR; CDR2 reads SFDVKD. The CDR3 sequence: CATSEAGYEQYF. DNA for the CDR3: TGTGCCACCAGTGAAGCCGGGTACGAGCAGTACTTC.

The genes are TRBV7-2 and TRBJ1-5, with D unclear. Trimming cost V 1 base and J 5 bases, with 6 bases left between them. Germline V gives CDR1 SGHTA, CDR2 FQGNSA. This CDR3 has 13 residues. The CDR3 spells CASSLEADQPQHF. The CDR3 DNA reads TGTGCCAGCAGCTTAGAGGCTGATCAGCCCCAGCATTTT.

The J gene is TRBJ1-1, the V gene TRBV2; possible D gene TRBD1, 5 bases. This CDR3 contains 13 residues. V gave up 7 bases and J gave up 0 bases, with 9 bases separating them. Germline lookup yields CDR1 SNHLY and CDR2 FYNNEI. The CDR3 nucleotides read TGTGCCAGCACTAAAGGGGTGAACACTGAAGCTTTCTTT. This encodes CASTKGVNTEAFF.

The V call is TRBV7-2, the J call TRBJ2-7, with TRBD2 identical over 10 bases. Germline V gives CDR1 SGHTA, CDR2 FQGNSA. The length of the CDR3 is 15 residues. V shed 3 bases and J 3 bases; nucleotides not matched to a gene: 5. This chain's CDR3 is CASSFPGTSDYEQYF. The DNA of the CDR3 is TGTGCCAGCAGCTTCCCGGGGACTAGCGACTACGAGCAGTACTTC.

The gene calls are TRBV7-2 and TRBJ1-4; D may be TRBD1 (6 bases). This CDR3 comprises 14 residues. V was clipped by 2 bases and J by 5 bases, with 9 bases between them. Germline loops: CDR1 SGHTA, CDR2 FQGNSA. For the CDR3, the DNA is TGTGCCAGCAGCTTAAAAGGGGGGAATGAAAAACTGTTTTTT. Protein product: CASSLKGGNEKLFF.

The chain has TRBV10-3 and TRBJ2-5; TRBD2 matches at 12 bases. The CDR3 contains 17 residues. The germline V gene has CDR1 ENHRY and CDR2 SYGVKD. V lost 2 bases, J lost 1 base, and 5 bases stayed unmatched. The CDR3 DNA is TGTGCCATCAGTGAGGGGGGGACTAGCGGGCCCCAAGAGACCCAGTACTTC. Amino acid sequence: CAISEGGTSGPQETQYF.

V and J are TRBV24-1 and TRBJ1-1, with D unresolved. The V gene lost 4 bases and the J gene lost 4 bases, with 18 bases spanning the gap. CDR1 KGHDR and CDR2 SFDVKD come from the germline V gene. CDR3 size: 16 residues. The CDR3 DNA is TGTGCCACCAGTGACCCTACAAGCGGAGGCGTCACTGAAGCTTTCTTT. Protein: CATSDPTSGGVTEAFF.

The chain recombines TRBV4-1 with TRBJ1-2; TRBD1 matches 9 bases. J was trimmed by 5 bases and V by 3 bases; bases with no gene match: 4. CDR3 length: 14 residues. The germline V gene has CDR1 MGHRA and CDR2 YSYEKL. The CDR3 DNA reads as TGCGCCAGCAGCCACCGGACAGGGGTGTATGGCTACACCTTC. This codes for CASSHRTGVYGYTF.

The genes are TRBV7-2 and TRBJ1-4; D remains ambiguous. Trimming removed 2 bases from V and 1 base from J, with 5 bases in between. CDR1 SGHTA and CDR2 FQGNSA come from the germline V gene. There are 14 residues in the CDR3. CDR3 sequence (DNA): TGTGCCAGCAGCTTAATATTAACTAATGAAAAACTGTTTTTT. It encodes CASSLILTNEKLFF. The variable domain in full, completed from reference TRBV7-2 and TRBJ1-4, reads GAGVSQSPSNKVTEKGKDVELRCDPISGHTALYWYRQSLGQGLEFLIYFQGNSAPDKSGLPSDRFSAERTGGSVSTLTIQRTQQEDSAVYLCASSLILTNEKLFFGSGTQLSVL.

The J gene is TRBJ2-5, the V gene TRBV3-1 (or the pseudogene TRBV3-2); TRBD1 agrees at 10 bases. CDR1 and CDR2 from the germline V gene are LGHDT and YNNKEL (reference sequence). Trimming removed 2 bases from V and 5 bases from J; junction bases left unmatched: 5. This CDR3 is 15 amino acids long. The CDR3 here is CASSQPGQGLETQYF. Written as DNA, the CDR3 is TGTGCCAGCAGCCAACCGGGACAGGGGCTCGAGACCCAGTACTTC.

This chain connects TRBV30 to TRBJ1-6, with D maybe TRBD1 (6 bases). From germline, CDR1 is GTSNPN and CDR2 SVGIG (reference sequence). The CDR3 consists of 17 residues. V dropped 1 base and J dropped 7 bases, with 20 bases sitting between them. CDR3: CAWSGDGGGGSNSPLHF. In DNA form, the CDR3 reads TGTGCCTGGAGTGGAGATGGTGGGGGCGGGTCGAATTCACCCCTCCACTTT.

CDR3 nucleotides: TGTGCCAGCAGTTACTCAGGCAGGGCAAACTATGGCTACACCTTC. Encoded protein: CASSYSGRANYGYTF. V is TRBV6-5 and J is TRBJ1-2; possible D gene TRBD1, 5 bases. This CDR3 is built from 15 residues. The germline V gene encodes CDR1 MNHEY and CDR2 SVGAGI. V gave up 0 bases and J gave up 2 bases, with 10 bases separating them.